One sample yielded the 26 T cell receptor beta chains listed below, sequenced in a study of T-cell memory formation after mild COVID-19. TCRdb itself ran the 5' RACE reads through MiXCR, one entry per CDR3 protein. Of approximately 89,000 distinct CDR3 sequences listed, about 23% are singletons. Sequencing input: PBMCs or a T cell subset sorted from them (not recorded which). The receptors originated from a man aged 18 to 29 who had mild COVID-19 (a few samples of this study predate the infection). Cell type and time point are not known.

V and J are TRBV19 and TRBJ1-2; D gene ambiguous. The V gene lost 7 bases and the J gene lost 5 bases, with 8 bases spanning the gap. The CDR3 length is 11 residues. Germline values: CDR1 LNHDA, CDR2 SQIVND (reference sequence). The CDR3 DNA follows: TGTGCCAGTATGGAATATTATGGCTACACCTTC. It specifies CASMEYYGYTF. Together with reference TRBV19 and TRBJ1-2, the CDR3 gives the full variable domain: DGGITQSPKYLFRKEGQNVTLSCEQNLNHDAMYWYRQDPGQGLRLIYYSQIVNDFQKGDIAEGYSVSREKKESFPLTVTSAQKNPTAFYLCASMEYYGYTFGSGTRLTVV.

V usage is TRBV18 and J usage is TRBJ2-2, with D maybe TRBD2 (6 bases). The CDR3 is 14 amino acids. V was pared by 0 bases and J by 5 bases, with 7 bases between. Germline loops: CDR1 KGHSH, CDR2 LQKENI. CDR3 protein: CASSPPRGTGELFF. The CDR3 nucleotides read TGTGCCAGCTCACCACCCCGGGGGACCGGGGAGCTGTTTTTT.

The CDR3 DNA sequence: TGTGCCAGCAGCCCCCGGACAGTTTACACCGGGGAGCTGTTTTTT. This sequence encodes CASSPRTVYTGELFF. The chain employs TRBV7-2 and TRBJ2-2; a weak D match, TRBD1 (6 bases). Germline V gene data show CDR1 as SGHTA and CDR2 as FQGNSA. The V and J ends lost 5 bases and 3 bases respectively, with 13 bases between them. This CDR3 is built from 15 residues.

This chain uses TRBV7-8 with TRBJ1-5; D might be TRBD1 (5 bases). Trimming stripped 1 base from V and 4 bases from J, with 11 bases between. Germline assignment: CDR1 SGHVS and CDR2 FQNEAQ. The CDR3 has 15 amino acids. CDR3 protein: CASSLVGGGNQPQHF. The CDR3 coding sequence is TGTGCCAGCAGCTTAGTAGGCGGGGGAAATCAGCCCCAGCATTTT.

The V and J genes are TRBV13 and TRBJ2-5, with a possible D match to TRBD2 (5 bases). This CDR3 is 15 amino acids long. The V end lost 0 bases, the J end lost 5 bases, and 13 bases lay between the germline ends. Germline CDR1 PRHDT, CDR2 FYEKMQ (reference sequence). The CDR3 sequence: CASSLGGPRGETQYF. CDR3 nucleotides: TGTGCCAGCAGCTTAGGGGGCCCCCGCGGGGAGACCCAGTACTTC. The full variable domain, its missing parts supplied by reference TRBV13 and TRBJ2-5, is AAGVIQSPRHLIKEKRETATLKCYPIPRHDTVYWYQQGPGQDPQFLISFYEKMQSDKGSIPDRFSAQQFSDYHSELNMSSLELGDSALYFCASSLGGPRGETQYFGPGTRLLVL.

The rearrangement uses TRBV7-9 and TRBJ2-3; D is undetermined. The V and J ends lost 5 bases and 10 bases respectively, with 16 bases between them. There are 13 residues in the CDR3. CDR1 and CDR2 (germline): SEHNR, FQNEAQ (reference sequence). The CDR3 nucleotides read TGTGCCAGCAGCCCGGTGGGCAGTGGGGCGCAGTATTTT. This codes for CASSPVGSGAQYF.

A few counts support this clonotype. V and J are TRBV4-1 and TRBJ2-6; possibly TRBD2 for D (6 bases). In germline, CDR1 is MGHRA, CDR2 YSYEKL. Trimming removed 1 base at V and 1 base at J, with 8 bases between. This CDR3 has 16 amino acids. CDR3 nucleotides: TGCGCCAGCAGCCAAGTTGCGGGGTCTGGGGCCAACGTCCTGACTTTC. This gives the protein CASSQVAGSGANVLTF.

In its sample, this clonotype was seen a few times. This sequence joins TRBV4-2 and TRBJ1-2; weak D call: TRBD1 (5 bases). This CDR3 contains 17 residues. CDR1 is LGHNA, CDR2 YNFKEQ, per germline. With 0 bases removed from V and 4 bases from J, the gap between germline ends came to 18 bases. The CDR3 DNA is TGTGCCAGCAGCCAAGAAGTAAGCGGGGCCCCTGGCTATGGCTACACCTTC. Its protein is CASSQEVSGAPGYGYTF.

The genes are TRBV5-6 and TRBJ2-3; a possible D gene is TRBD1 (6 bases). The V and J ends lost 0 bases and 3 bases respectively, with 11 bases between them. This CDR3 is built from 15 residues. Germline V gives CDR1 SGHDT, CDR2 YYEEEE. The CDR3 region has the DNA TGTGCCAGCAGCTTGGCCGGACAGAGGACAGATACGCAGTATTTT. This gives the protein CASSLAGQRTDTQYF.

This chain links TRBV13 with TRBJ1-2, with D unclear. CDR1 is PRHDT and CDR2 is FYEKMQ in the germline V gene (reference sequence). The CDR3 loop spans 12 amino acids. V lost 5 bases and J lost 0, with 4 bases in between. DNA for the CDR3: TGTGCCAGCAGCGGGTCTAACTATGGCTACACCTTC. Encoded protein: CASSGSNYGYTF.

The chain uses TRBV5-1 and TRBJ1-1, with a possible D match to TRBD1 (5 bases). The CDR3 covers 15 residues. Germline CDR1 and CDR2: SGHRS and YFSETQ. The V gene lost 4 bases and the J gene lost 1 base, with 14 bases spanning the gap. The CDR3 nucleotides read TGCGCCAGCAGCCCGATTATGGGGGGGAACACTGAAGCTTTCTTT. The encoded protein is CASSPIMGGNTEAFF.

The rearrangement joins TRBV19 to TRBJ2-2; 12 bases map to TRBD1. The CDR3 consists of 19 residues. After removal of 0 bases from V and 6 bases from J, the junction contained 11 bases not matched to a gene. The germline CDR1 and CDR2 sequences are LNHDA and SQIVND (reference sequence). CDR3 nucleotide sequence: TGTGCCAGTAGTATAGATAGGGGGACAGGGGGCCGGCGATCCGGGGAGCTGTTTTTT. Protein product: CASSIDRGTGGRRSGELFF.

CDR3 sequence: CASGSGGFYEQYF. The CDR3 DNA is TGTGCTAGTGGTTCAGGGGGATTCTACGAGCAGTACTTC. V is TRBV12-5 and J is TRBJ2-7; 7 nucleotides line up with TRBD1. The germline V gene has CDR1 LGHNT and CDR2 FRNRAP. J was trimmed by 3 bases and V by 4 bases; bases with no gene match: 3. The CDR3 is made up of 13 amino acids.

The chain carries TRBV7-6 and TRBJ2-5, with D uncertain. Germline CDR1 and CDR2: SGHVS and FNYEAQ. V lost 0 bases and J lost 7, with 18 bases in between. The CDR3 covers 16 residues. CDR3 nucleotides: TGTGCCAGCAGCTTAGCGTTAACAGAGAAAGGCGGGACCCAGTACTTC. Protein sequence: CASSLALTEKGGTQYF.

The chain links TRBV25-1 to TRBJ1-3, with D perhaps matching TRBD1 (5 bases). V lost 7 bases to trimming and J lost 2 bases, with 15 bases between them. This CDR3 region has 15 residues. The germline V gene encodes CDR1 MGHDK and CDR2 SYGVNS. The DNA for the CDR3 is TGTGCCAGCACCACTTGGGGGAGAGCTGGAAACACCATATATTTT. It codes for CASTTWGRAGNTIYF.

V and J are TRBV24-1 and TRBJ2-5; D is perhaps TRBD1 (6 bases). This CDR3 spans 13 amino acids. Trimming removed 5 bases from V and 5 bases from J, with 11 bases in between. Per germline, CDR1 KGHDR and CDR2 SFDVKD. The CDR3 protein is CATSVAGEETQYF. CDR3 nucleotides: TGTGCCACCAGTGTTGCAGGGGAGGAGACCCAGTACTTC.

This clonotype was seen a handful of times. The CDR3: CASSPGGIYEQYF. The CDR3 region has the DNA TGTGCCAGCAGCCCGGGAGGGATCTACGAGCAGTACTTC. This chain uses TRBV12-3 or TRBV12-4 with TRBJ2-7; 8 bases fit TRBD2. The CDR3 is 13 amino acids. V lost 6 bases, J lost 3 bases, and 4 bases stayed unmatched.

This clonotype is a singleton in its sample. This chain joins TRBV6-1 and TRBJ2-7; D gene ambiguous. The CDR3 totals 14 residues. Germline CDR1 is MNHNS and CDR2 is SASEGT. V was shortened by 2 bases and J by 5 bases, with 13 bases between the two germline ends. The CDR3 spells CASSEWAGPDEQYV. CDR3 DNA sequence: TGTGCCAGCAGTGAATGGGCTGGGCCGGACGAGCAGTACGTC.

This clonotype was recorded once. This chain joins TRBV29-1 and TRBJ1-2, with D possibly matching TRBD1 (6 bases). Germline V gene data show CDR1 as SQVTM and CDR2 as ANQGSEA. Trimming removed 6 bases from V and 2 bases from J, with 13 bases in between. This CDR3 is 13 amino acids long. Written as DNA, the CDR3 is TGCAGCGTCACGACAGGACTAAACTATGGCTACACCTTC. Translating it yields CSVTTGLNYGYTF.

This clonotype showed up just a few times. The J gene is TRBJ1-4, the V gene TRBV29-1; D is ambiguous. V was clipped by 7 bases and J by 4 bases, with 7 bases between them. The germline V gene has CDR1 SQVTM and CDR2 ANQGSEA. The CDR3 is made up of 11 amino acids. As DNA, the CDR3 is TGCAGCGCCCTCGATAATGAAAAACTGTTTTTT. Its translation: CSALDNEKLFF. Filled out from reference TRBV29-1 and TRBJ1-4, the complete variable domain reads SAVISQKPSRDICQRGTSLTIQCQVDSQVTMMFWYRQQPGQSLTLIATANQGSEATYESGFVIDKFPISRPNLTFSTLTVSNMSPEDSSIYLCSALDNEKLFFGSGTQLSVL.

The rearrangement links TRBV25-1 to TRBJ2-7; TRBD1 aligns across 10 bases. The CDR3 contains 16 residues. CDR1 and CDR2 from the germline V gene are MGHDK and SYGVNS. Trimming cost V 4 bases and J 1 base; bases outside gene matches: 7. The CDR3: CASSGLGTGVSYEQYF. The CDR3, as DNA: TGTGCCAGCAGTGGCCTTGGGACAGGGGTATCCTACGAGCAGTACTTC.

The chain joins TRBV6-2 or TRBV6-3 to TRBJ2-3; TRBD2 matches 10 bases. The trim removed 6 bases at V and 10 bases at J, leaving 10 bases unmatched. CDR3 size: 14 residues. Germline CDR1 MNHEY, CDR2 SVGEGT. The CDR3: CASRPGTSVISQYF. CDR3 bases: TGTGCCAGCAGACCCGGGACTAGCGTGATCTCGCAGTATTTT.

This clonotype was observed a few times. The chain combines TRBV10-3 with TRBJ1-5, with D maybe TRBD1 (5 bases). In germline, CDR1 is ENHRY, CDR2 SYGVKD. V dropped 6 bases and J dropped 3 bases, with 9 bases sitting between them. CDR3 length: 13 amino acids. Here the CDR3 reads CAIRWGVNQPQHF. DNA for the CDR3: TGTGCCATCAGATGGGGCGTCAATCAGCCCCAGCATTTT.

This rearrangement joins TRBV29-1 to TRBJ2-7, with D perhaps matching TRBD2 (5 bases). V was shortened by 3 bases and J by 3 bases, with 9 bases between the two germline ends. There are 12 residues in the CDR3. In germline, CDR1 is SQVTM, CDR2 ANQGSEA. The CDR3 DNA reads as TGCAGCGTTGAGCTTCGGGACTACGAGCAGTACTTC. Translation: CSVELRDYEQYF.

This clonotype was seen more than once but under ten times. This chain uses TRBV7-6 with TRBJ2-2; TRBD2 matches 13 bases. This CDR3 contains 18 residues. Germline lookup yields CDR1 SGHVS and CDR2 FNYEAQ. V shed 2 bases and J 4 bases; nucleotides not matched to a gene: 7. CDR3 DNA: TGTGCCAGCAGCTTACCCGGGACTAGCGGGGCCTCCACCGGGGAGCTGTTTTTT. Its translation is CASSLPGTSGASTGELFF.

The genes are TRBV5-6 and TRBJ2-7; D might be TRBD2 (5 bases). The germline V gene encodes CDR1 SGHDT and CDR2 YYEEEE. The V end was cut by 4 bases, the J end by 3 bases, with 14 bases between. This CDR3 comprises 14 residues. CDR3 residues: CASSVAGIFYEQYF. CDR3 nucleotides: TGTGCCAGCAGCGTCGCCGGGATTTTCTACGAGCAGTACTTC.